This record covers a single T cell receptor (beta chain). This record belongs to a study of early T cells in non-severe SARS-CoV-2 infection. V lost 3 bases and J 10 bases, leaving 16 bases between the germline ends. CDR3 length: 15 amino acids. Germline V gene data show CDR1 as SGHTA and CDR2 as FQGNSA. TCRdb used MiXCR to reprocess the 5' RACE reads, holding one entry per CDR3 protein. The sample lists tens of thousands of distinct CDR3 sequences, 18% occurring once. This TCR was sampled from an adult who was a healthcare worker with PCR-confirmed SARS-CoV-2 infection or an uninfected control (not recorded which). The J gene is TRBJ1-6, the V gene TRBV7-2; the D gene is possibly TRBD1 (6 bases). Sample: whole blood, taken at baseline. DNA of the CDR3: TGTGCCAGCAGCTTTGCGGGGGGCGGGAAATCACCCCTCCACTTT. Translated: CASSFAGGGKSPLHF.